The rows below give T cell receptor beta chains drawn from one sample of a study of cytomegalovirus exposure and HLA in healthy donors. TCRdb's copy holds only in-frame clones and misses some; the assay was immunoSEQ multiplex PCR. The data contain about 150,000 clones, 77% of them singletons. The source material was PBMCs. These receptors were obtained from a woman aged 40 to 50 in good health and CMV-seronegative. Each CDR3 is given with its conserved first and last residue. The D gene is left open where the match is weak. The listing skips clone size in some rows; elsewhere it reads once, few, many or a size class.

CASSTGTGQEYF,TGTGCCAGCAGCACCGGGACTGGACAGGAGTACTTC,12,TRBV28,TRBJ2-5,-,-
CASSYPSSGGSYEQYF,TGTGCCAGCAGTTACCCCTCCTCAGGGGGATCCTACGAGCAGTACTTC,16,TRBV28,TRBJ2-7,TRBD1,-
CAWSVGISYTF,TGTGCCTGGAGTGTCGGTATCAGCTACACCTTC,11,TRBV30,TRBJ1-2,-,-
CASSYSKRISDSPLHF,TGTGCCAGCAGTTACTCGAAACGAATCTCAGATTCACCCCTCCACTTT,16,TRBV6-5,TRBJ1-6,-,-
CASRDPGFGEKLFF,TGCGCCAGCAGGGACCCAGGGTTTGGCGAAAAACTGTTTTTT,14,TRBV5-1,TRBJ1-4,-,once
CAWSVLRPRGSSYNPPLHF,TGTGCCTGGAGTGTACTCCGCCCCAGGGGGAGCTCCTATAATCCACCCCTCCACTTT,19,TRBV30,TRBJ1-6,TRBD1,-
CASITLAGGREQFF,TGTGCCAGCATCACGCTAGCGGGGGGGCGGGAGCAGTTCTTC,14,TRBV6-1,TRBJ2-1,TRBD2,-
CASSTPGIRNEAFF,TGTGCCAGCAGTACCCCGGGGATTAGGAATGAAGCTTTCTTT,14,TRBV6-5,TRBJ1-1,-,once
CASQGTYVLTF,TGTGCCTCGCAGGGAACGTACGTCCTGACTTTC,11,TRBV30,TRBJ2-6,-,-
CASRMTSGYNEQFF,TGTGCCAGCAGAATGACTAGCGGATACAATGAGCAGTTCTTC,14,TRBV7-8,TRBJ2-1,TRBD2,-
CASSERRTGDYGYTF,TGTGCCAGCAGTGAAAGGAGGACAGGGGACTATGGCTACACCTTC,15,TRBV2,TRBJ1-2,TRBD1,-